This T cell receptor (beta chain) was observed in a study of shared clonotypes between healthy human individuals. The deep-level immunoSEQ assay was used. Data came from immunoSEQ multiplex PCR; TCRdb stores just in-frame clones and leaves some out. Of hundreds of thousands of clones listed, about two thirds are singletons. This clone was seen more than once but under ten times. Its antigen remains unknown. From germline, CDR1 is SGHRS and CDR2 YFSETQ. V lost 1 base and J lost 1, with 5 bases in between. The CDR3 is 14 residues long. Study results and limitations: Rarefaction demonstrated incomplete sorted-subset sequencing despite large depth. When compared with the clonotypes that were shared by all four sorted-subset donors, the non-shared clonotypes turned out to have lower generation probabilities. Compared with memory subsets, naive subsets generally had larger estimated richness.

This chain uses TRBV5-1 with TRBJ2-2; the D is unclear. The specimen was memory CD4+ T cells sorted from blood. The subset denotes: CD45RA-negative fraction. The TCR sequence derives from a woman aged 25 to 39 in good health. CDR3 bases: TGCGCCAGCAGCTTGTTCAGGAACACCGGGGAGCTGTTTTTT. Translated, it gives CASSLFRNTGELFF.